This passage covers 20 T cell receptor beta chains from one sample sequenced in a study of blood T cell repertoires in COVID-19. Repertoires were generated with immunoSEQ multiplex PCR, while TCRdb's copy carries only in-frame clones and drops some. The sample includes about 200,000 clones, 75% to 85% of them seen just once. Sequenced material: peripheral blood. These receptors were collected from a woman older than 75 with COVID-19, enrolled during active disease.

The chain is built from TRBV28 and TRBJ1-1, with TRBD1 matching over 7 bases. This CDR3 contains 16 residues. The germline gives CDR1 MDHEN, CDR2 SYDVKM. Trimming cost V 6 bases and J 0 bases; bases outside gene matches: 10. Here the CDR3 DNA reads TGTGCCAGCAGGAAGAGGGGGCAACGCATGAACACTGAAGCTTTCTTT. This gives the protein CASRKRGQRMNTEAFF.

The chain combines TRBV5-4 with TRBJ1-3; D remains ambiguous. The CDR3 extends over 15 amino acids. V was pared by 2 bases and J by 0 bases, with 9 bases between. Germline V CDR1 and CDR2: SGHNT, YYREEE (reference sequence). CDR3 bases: TGTGCCAGCAGCTTTGGGCAGAGCTCTGGAAACACCATATATTTT. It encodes CASSFGQSSGNTIYF.

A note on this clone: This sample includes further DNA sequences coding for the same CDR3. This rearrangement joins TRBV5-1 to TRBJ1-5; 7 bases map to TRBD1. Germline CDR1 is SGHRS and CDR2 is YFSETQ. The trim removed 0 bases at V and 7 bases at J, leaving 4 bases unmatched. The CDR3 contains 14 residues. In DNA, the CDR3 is TGCGCCAGCAGCTTGGTGGCAGGGGGGCAGCCCCAGCATTTT. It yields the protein CASSLVAGGQPQHF. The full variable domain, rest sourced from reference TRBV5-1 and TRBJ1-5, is KAGVTQTPRYLIKTRGQQVTLSCSPISGHRSVSWYQQTPGQGLQFLFEYFSETQRNKGNFPGRFSGRQFSNSRSEMNVSTLELGDSALYLCASSLVAGGQPQHFGDGTRLSIL.

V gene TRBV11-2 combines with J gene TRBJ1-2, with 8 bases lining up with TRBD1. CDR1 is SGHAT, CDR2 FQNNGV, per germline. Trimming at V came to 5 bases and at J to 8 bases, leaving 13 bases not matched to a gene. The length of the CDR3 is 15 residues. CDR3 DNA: TGTGCCAGCAGCCCGGACAGGGTGCTCACGAAAGGCTACACCTTC. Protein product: CASSPDRVLTKGYTF.

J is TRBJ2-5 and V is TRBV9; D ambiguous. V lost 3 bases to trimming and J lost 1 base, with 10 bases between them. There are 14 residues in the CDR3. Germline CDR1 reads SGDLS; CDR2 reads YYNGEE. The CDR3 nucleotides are TGTGCCAGCAGCGACAGAGTAGGCCAAGAGACCCAGTACTTC. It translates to CASSDRVGQETQYF.

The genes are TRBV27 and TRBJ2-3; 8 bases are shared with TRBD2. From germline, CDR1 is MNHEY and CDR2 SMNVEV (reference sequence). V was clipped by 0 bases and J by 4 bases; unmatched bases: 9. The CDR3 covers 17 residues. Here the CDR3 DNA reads TGTGCCAGCAGTTTATCCCCGTCGGCGGGAGGCCCAGATACGCAGTATTTT. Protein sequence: CASSLSPSAGGPDTQYF.

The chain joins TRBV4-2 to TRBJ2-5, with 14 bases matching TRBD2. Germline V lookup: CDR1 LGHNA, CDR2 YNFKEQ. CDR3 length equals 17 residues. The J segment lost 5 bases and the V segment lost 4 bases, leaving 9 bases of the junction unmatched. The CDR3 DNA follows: TGTGCCAGCAGCCGACGAAGACTAGCGGGAGGGTTGGAGACCCAGTACTTC. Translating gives CASSRRRLAGGLETQYF.

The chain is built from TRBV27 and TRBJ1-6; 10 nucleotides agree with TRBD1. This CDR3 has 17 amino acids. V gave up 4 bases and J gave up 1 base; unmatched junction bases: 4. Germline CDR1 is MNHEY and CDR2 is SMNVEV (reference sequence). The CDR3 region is CASSYRQGASYNSPLHF. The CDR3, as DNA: TGTGCCAGCAGTTATAGACAGGGGGCATCCTATAATTCACCCCTCCACTTT.

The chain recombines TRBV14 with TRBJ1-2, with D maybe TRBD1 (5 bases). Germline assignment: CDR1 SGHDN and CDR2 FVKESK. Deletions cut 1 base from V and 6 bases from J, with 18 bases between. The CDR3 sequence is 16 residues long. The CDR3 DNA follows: TGTGCCAGCAGCCAAGGTGGGGTGGGGCGGATGGATGGCTACACCTTC. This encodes CASSQGGVGRMDGYTF.

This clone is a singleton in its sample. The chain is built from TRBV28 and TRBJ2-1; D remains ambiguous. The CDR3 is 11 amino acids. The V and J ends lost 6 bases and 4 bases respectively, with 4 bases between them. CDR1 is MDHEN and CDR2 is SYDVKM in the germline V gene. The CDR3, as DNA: TGTGCCAGCAGCCTGTACAATGAGCAGTTCTTC. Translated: CASSLYNEQFF.

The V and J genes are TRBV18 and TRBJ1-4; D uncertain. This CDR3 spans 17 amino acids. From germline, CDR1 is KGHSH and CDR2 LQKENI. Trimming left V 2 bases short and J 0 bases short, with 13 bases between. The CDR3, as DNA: TGTGCCAGCTCACCATCCTTGCGGCCTGCAACTAATGAAAAACTGTTTTTT. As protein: CASSPSLRPATNEKLFF.

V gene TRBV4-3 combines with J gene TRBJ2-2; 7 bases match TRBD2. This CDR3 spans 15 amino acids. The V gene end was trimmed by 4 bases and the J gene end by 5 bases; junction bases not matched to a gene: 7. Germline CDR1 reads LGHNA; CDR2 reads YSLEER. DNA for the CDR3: TGCGCCAGCAGCCCCGGGGGGAAGGAGACCGGGGAGCTGTTTTTT. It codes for CASSPGGKETGELFF.

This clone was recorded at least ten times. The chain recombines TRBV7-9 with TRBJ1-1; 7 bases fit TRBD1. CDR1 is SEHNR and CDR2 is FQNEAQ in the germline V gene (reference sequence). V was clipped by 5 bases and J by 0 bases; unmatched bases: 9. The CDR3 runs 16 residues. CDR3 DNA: TGTGCCAGCAGCCCAGACAGGGCCTTGATGAACACTGAAGCTTTCTTT. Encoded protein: CASSPDRALMNTEAFF.

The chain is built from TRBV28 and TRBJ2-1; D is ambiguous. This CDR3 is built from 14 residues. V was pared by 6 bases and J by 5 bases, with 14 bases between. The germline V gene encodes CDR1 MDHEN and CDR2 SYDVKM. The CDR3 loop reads CASRPPGYDNEQFF. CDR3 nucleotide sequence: TGTGCCAGCAGGCCCCCCGGGTACGACAATGAGCAGTTCTTC.

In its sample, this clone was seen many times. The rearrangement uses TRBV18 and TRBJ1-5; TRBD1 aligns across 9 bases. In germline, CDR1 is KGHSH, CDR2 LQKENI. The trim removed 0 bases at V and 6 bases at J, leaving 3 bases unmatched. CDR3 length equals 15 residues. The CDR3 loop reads CASSPPGTGIQPQHF. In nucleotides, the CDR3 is TGTGCCAGCTCACCACCGGGGACAGGGATTCAGCCCCAGCATTTT.

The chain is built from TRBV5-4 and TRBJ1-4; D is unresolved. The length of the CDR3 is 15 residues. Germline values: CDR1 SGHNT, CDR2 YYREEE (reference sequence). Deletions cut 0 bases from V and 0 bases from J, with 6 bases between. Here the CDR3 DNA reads TGTGCCAGCAGCTTGGGAGTCGCAACTAATGAAAAACTGTTTTTT. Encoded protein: CASSLGVATNEKLFF.

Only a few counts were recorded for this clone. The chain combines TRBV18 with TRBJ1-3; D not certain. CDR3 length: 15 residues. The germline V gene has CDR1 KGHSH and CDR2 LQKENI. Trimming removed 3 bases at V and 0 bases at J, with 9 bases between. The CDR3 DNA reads TGTGCCAGCTCACCGGGAGGGAACTCTGGAAACACCATATATTTT. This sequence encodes CASSPGGNSGNTIYF.

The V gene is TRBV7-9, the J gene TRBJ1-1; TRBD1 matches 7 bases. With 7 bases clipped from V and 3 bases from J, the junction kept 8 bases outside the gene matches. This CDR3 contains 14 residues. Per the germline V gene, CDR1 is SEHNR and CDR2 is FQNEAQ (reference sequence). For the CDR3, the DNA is TGTGCCAGCACCCTAATGCAGGGGGACACTGAAGCTTTCTTT. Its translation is CASTLMQGDTEAFF.

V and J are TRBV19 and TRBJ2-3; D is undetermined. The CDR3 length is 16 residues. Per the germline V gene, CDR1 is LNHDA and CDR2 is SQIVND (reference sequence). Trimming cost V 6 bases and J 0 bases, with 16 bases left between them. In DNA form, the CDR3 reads TGTGCCAGTAGGGCGGAATTCACCACAAGCACAGATACGCAGTATTTT. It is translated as CASRAEFTTSTDTQYF.

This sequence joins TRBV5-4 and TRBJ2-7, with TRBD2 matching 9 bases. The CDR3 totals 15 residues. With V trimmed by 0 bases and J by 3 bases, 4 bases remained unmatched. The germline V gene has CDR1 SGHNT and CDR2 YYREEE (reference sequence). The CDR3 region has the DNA TGTGCCAGCAGCTTGGGTGCTAGCGGGATCTACGAGCAGTACTTC. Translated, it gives CASSLGASGIYEQYF.